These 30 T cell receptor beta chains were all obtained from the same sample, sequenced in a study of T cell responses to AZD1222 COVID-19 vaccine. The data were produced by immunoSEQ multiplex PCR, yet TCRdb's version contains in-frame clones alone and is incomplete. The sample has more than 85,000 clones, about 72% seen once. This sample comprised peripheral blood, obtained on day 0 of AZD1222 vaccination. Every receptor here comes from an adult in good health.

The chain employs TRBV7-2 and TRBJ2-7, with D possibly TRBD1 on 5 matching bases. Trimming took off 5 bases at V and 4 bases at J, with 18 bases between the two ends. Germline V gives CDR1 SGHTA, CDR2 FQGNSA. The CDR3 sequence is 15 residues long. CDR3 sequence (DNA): TGTGCCAGCAGCCCCGAGTGGCAGGGTGGATACGAGCAGTACTTC. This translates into CASSPEWQGGYEQYF.

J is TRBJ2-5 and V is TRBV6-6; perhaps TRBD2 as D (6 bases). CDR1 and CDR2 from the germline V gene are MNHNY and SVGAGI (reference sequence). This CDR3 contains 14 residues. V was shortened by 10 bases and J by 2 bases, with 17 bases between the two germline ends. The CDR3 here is CATRVGGEQETQYF. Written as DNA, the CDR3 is TGTGCCACCCGGGTGGGAGGAGAACAAGAGACCCAGTACTTC.

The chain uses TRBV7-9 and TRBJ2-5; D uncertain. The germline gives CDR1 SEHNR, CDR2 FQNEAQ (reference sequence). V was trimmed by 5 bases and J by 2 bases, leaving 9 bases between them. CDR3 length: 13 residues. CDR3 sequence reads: CASSPPSQETQYF. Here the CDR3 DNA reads TGTGCCAGCAGCCCCCCCTCTCAAGAGACCCAGTACTTC. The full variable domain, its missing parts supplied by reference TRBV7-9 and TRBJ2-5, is DTGVSQNPRHKITKRGQNVTFRCDPISEHNRLYWYRQTLGQGPEFLTYFQNEAQLEKSRLLSDRFSAERPKGSFSTLEIQRTEQGDSAMYLCASSPPSQETQYFGPGTRLLVL.

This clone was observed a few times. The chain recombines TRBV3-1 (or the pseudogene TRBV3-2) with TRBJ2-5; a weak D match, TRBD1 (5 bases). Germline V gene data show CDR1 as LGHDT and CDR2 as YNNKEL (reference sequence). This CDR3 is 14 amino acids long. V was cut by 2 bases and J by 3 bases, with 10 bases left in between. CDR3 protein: CASSQPGAEETQYF. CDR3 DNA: TGTGCCAGCAGCCAACCTGGGGCGGAAGAGACCCAGTACTTC.

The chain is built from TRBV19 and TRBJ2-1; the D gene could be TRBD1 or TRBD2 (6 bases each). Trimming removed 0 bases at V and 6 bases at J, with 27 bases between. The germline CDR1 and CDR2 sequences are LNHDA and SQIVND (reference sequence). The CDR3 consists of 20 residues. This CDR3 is CASSIEIADYAGGGTNEQFF. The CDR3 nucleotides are TGTGCCAGTAGTATAGAGATAGCGGACTATGCCGGAGGGGGAACCAATGAGCAGTTCTTC.

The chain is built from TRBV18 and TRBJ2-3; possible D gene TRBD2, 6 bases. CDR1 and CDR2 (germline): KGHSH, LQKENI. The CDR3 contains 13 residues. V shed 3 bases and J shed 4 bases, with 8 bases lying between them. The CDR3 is CASSPTSSDTQYF. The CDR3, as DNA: TGTGCCAGCTCACCGACTAGTTCAGATACGCAGTATTTT.

The CDR3 DNA reads TGCAGTGCTAGTTTCCCCCCTGAGCCCCAGCATTTT. Translation gives CSASFPPEPQHF. The chain uses TRBV20-1 and TRBJ1-5; D not resolved. Germline loops: CDR1 DFQATT, CDR2 SNEGSKA (reference sequence). The V and J ends lost 3 bases and 8 bases respectively, with 11 bases between them. This CDR3 is 12 amino acids long.

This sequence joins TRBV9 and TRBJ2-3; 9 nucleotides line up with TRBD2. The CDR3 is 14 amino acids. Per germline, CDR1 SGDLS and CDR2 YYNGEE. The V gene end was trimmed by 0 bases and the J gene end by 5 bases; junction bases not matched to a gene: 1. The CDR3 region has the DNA TGTGCCAGCAGCGTAGATAGCGGGAGAGATACGCAGTATTTT. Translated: CASSVDSGRDTQYF.

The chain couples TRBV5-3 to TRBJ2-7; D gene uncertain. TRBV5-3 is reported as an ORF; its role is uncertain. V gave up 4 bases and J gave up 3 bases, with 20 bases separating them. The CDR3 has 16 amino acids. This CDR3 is CARSRLDGGANYEQYF. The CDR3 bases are TGTGCCAGAAGCCGGCTCGATGGCGGAGCTAACTACGAGCAGTACTTC.

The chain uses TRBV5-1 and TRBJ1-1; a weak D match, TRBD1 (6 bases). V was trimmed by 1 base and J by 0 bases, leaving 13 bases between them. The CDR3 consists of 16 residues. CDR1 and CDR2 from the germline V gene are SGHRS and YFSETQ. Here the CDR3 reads CASSLKQGGVNTEAFF. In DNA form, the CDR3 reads TGCGCCAGCAGCTTGAAACAGGGAGGGGTGAACACTGAAGCTTTCTTT.

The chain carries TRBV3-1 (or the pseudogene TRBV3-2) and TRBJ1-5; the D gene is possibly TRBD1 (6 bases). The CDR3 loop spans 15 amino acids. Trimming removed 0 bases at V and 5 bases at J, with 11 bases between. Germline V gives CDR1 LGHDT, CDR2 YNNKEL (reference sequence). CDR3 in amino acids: CASSQDTGNYQPQHF. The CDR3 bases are TGTGCCAGCAGCCAAGATACAGGGAACTATCAGCCCCAGCATTTT.

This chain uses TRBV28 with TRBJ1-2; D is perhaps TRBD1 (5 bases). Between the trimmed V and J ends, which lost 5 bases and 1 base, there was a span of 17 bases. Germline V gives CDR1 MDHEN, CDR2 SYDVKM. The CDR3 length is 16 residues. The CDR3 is CASSPREGRSNYGYTF. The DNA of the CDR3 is TGTGCCAGCAGTCCCAGGGAGGGACGGAGTAACTATGGCTACACCTTC.

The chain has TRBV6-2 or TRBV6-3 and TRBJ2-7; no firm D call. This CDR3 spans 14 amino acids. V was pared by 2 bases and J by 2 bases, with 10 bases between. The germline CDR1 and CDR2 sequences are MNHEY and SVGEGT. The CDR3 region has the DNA TGTGCCAGCAGTTACAACGACGGAACCTACGAGCAGTACTTC. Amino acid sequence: CASSYNDGTYEQYF.

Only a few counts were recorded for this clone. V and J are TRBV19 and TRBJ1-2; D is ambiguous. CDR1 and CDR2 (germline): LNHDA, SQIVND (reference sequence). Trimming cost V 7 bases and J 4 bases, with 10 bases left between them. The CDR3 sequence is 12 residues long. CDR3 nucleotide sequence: TGTGCCAGTACCCCGGGGATCTATGGCTACACCTTC. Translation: CASTPGIYGYTF.

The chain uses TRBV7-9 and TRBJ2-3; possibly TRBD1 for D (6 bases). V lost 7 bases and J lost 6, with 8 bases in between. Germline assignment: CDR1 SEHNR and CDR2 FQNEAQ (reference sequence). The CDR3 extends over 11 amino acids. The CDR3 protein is CASNREDTQYF. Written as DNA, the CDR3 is TGTGCCAGCAACAGGGAGGATACGCAGTATTTT.

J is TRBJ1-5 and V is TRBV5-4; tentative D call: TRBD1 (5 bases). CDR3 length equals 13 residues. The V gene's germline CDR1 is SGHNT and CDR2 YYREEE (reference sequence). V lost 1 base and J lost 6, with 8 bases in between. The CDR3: CASSLQGSQPQHF. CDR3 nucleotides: TGTGCCAGCAGCTTGCAGGGCAGTCAGCCCCAGCATTTT.

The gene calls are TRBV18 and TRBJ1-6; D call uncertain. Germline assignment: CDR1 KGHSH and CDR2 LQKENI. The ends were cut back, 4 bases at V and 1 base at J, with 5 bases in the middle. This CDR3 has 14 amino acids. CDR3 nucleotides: TGTGCCAGCTCACGGTCTTCCTATAATTCACCCCTCCACTTT. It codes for CASSRSSYNSPLHF.

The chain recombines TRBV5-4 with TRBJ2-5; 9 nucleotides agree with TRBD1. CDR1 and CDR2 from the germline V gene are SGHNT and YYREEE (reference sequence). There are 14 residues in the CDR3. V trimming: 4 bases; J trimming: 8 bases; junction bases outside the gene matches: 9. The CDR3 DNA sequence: TGTGCCAGCAGCGCGGGACAGGGAGAAATCACCCAGTACTTC. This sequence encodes CASSAGQGEITQYF.

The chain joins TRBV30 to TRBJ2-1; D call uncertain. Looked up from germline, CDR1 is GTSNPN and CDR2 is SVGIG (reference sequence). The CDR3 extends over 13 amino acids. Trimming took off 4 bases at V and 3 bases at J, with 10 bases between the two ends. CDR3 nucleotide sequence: TGTGCCTGGACGCGACCTAACTACAATGAGCAGTTCTTC. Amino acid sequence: CAWTRPNYNEQFF.

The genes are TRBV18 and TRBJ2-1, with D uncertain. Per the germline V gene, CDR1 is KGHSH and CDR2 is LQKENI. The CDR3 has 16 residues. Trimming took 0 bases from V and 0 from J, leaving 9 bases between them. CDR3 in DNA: TGTGCCAGCTCACCACCCGGGCCGAGCTCCTACAATGAGCAGTTCTTC. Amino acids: CASSPPGPSSYNEQFF.

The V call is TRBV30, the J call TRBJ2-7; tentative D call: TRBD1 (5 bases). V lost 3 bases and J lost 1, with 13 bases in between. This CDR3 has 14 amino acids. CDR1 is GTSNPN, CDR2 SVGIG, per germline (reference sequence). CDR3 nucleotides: TGTGCCTGGAGAAGGCAGGGTACGTCCTACGAGCAGTACTTC. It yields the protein CAWRRQGTSYEQYF.

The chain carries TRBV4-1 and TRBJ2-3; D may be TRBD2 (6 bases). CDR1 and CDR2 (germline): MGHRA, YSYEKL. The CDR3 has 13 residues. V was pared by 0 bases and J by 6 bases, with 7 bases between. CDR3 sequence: CASSQESGDTQYF. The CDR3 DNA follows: TGCGCCAGCAGCCAAGAAAGCGGGGATACGCAGTATTTT.

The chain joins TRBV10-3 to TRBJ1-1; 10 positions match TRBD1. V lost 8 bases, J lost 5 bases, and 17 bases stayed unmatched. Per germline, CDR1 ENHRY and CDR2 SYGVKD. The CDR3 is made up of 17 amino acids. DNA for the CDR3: TGTGCCATCGCTCAATCAGGGACAGGGGCGCGGTTTACTGAAGCTTTCTTT. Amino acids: CAIAQSGTGARFTEAFF.

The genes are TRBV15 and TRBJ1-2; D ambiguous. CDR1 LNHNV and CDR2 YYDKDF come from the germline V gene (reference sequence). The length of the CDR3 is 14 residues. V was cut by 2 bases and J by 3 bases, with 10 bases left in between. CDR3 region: CATSRSGDDYGYTF. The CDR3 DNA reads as TGTGCCACCAGCAGATCCGGGGATGACTATGGCTACACCTTC.

CDR3 region: CASSYAWASGREEQYF. CDR3 DNA sequence: TGTGCCAGCAGTTACGCTTGGGCTAGCGGGAGAGAAGAGCAGTACTTC. The chain employs TRBV6-5 and TRBJ2-7, with 10 bases that match TRBD2. The CDR3 loop spans 16 amino acids. The V and J ends lost 2 bases and 7 bases, in that order; junction bases with no gene match: 11. Germline V gene sequence: CDR1 MNHEY, CDR2 SVGAGI.

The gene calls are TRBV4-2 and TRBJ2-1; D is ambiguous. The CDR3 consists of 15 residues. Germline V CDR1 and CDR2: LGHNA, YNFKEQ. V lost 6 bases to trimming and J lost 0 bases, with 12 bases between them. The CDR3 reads CASRQDSSSYNEQFF. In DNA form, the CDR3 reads TGTGCCAGCAGGCAGGATTCAAGCTCCTACAATGAGCAGTTCTTC.

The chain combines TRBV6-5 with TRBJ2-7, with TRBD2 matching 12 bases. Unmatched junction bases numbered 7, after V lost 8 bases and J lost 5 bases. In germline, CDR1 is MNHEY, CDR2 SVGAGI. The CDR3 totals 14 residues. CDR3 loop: CASGLAGGRDEQYF. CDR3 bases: TGTGCCAGCGGCCTAGCGGGAGGGCGAGACGAGCAGTACTTC.

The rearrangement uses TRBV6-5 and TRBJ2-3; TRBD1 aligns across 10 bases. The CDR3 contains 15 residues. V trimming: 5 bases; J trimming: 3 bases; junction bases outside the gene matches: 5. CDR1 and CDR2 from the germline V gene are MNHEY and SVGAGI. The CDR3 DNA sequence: TGTGCCAGCAGTAAGCGGACAGGGGGGACAGATACGCAGTATTTT. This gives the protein CASSKRTGGTDTQYF.

The CDR3 DNA sequence: TGTGCCAGCAGGGAGAACACCTCGGGCGGCTACACCTTC. Translation gives CASRENTSGGYTF. The chain couples TRBV6-5 to TRBJ1-2; D gene ambiguous. Between the trimmed V and J ends, which lost 6 bases and 8 bases, there was a span of 16 bases. The CDR3 loop spans 13 amino acids. Germline values: CDR1 MNHEY, CDR2 SVGAGI.

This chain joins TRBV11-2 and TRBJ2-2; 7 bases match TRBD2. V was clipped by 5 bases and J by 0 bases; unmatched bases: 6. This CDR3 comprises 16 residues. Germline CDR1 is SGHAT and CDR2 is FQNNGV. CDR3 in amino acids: CASSRQRGPNTGELFF. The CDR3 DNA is TGTGCCAGCAGCCGACAGCGGGGCCCGAACACCGGGGAGCTGTTTTTT.